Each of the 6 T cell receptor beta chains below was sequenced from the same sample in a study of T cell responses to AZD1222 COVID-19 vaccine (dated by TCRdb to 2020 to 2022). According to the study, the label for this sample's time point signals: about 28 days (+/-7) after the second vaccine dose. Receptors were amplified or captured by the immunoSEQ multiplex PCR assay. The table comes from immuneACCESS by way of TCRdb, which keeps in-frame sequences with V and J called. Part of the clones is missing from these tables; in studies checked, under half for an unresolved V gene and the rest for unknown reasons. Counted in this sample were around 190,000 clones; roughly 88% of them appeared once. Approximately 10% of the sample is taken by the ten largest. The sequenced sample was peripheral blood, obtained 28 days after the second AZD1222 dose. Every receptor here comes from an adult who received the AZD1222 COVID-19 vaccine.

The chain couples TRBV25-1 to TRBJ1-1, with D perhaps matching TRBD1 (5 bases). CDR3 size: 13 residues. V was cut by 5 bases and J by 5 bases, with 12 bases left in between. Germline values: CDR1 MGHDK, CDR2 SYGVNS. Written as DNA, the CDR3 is TGTGCCAGCAGTCAGCCAGGGATAACTGAAGCTTTCTTT. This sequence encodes CASSQPGITEAFF.

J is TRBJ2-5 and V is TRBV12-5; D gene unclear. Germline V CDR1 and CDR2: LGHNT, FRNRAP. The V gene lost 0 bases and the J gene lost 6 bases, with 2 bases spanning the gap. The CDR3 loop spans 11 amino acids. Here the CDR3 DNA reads TGTGCTAGTGGTTTGGTACAGACCCAGTACTTC. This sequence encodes CASGLVQTQYF.

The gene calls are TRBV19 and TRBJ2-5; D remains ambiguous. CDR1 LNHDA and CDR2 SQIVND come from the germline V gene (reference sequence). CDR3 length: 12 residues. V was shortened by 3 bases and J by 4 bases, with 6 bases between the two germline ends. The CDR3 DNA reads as TGTGCCAGTAGTATTCTGGGAGAGACCCAGTACTTC. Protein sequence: CASSILGETQYF.

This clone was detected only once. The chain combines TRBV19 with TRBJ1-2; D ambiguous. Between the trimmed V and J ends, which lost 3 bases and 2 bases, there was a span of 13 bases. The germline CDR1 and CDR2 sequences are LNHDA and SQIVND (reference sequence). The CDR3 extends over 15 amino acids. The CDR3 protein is CASSIHLAKNYGYTF. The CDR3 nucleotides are TGTGCCAGTAGTATTCACCTCGCCAAAAACTATGGCTACACCTTC.

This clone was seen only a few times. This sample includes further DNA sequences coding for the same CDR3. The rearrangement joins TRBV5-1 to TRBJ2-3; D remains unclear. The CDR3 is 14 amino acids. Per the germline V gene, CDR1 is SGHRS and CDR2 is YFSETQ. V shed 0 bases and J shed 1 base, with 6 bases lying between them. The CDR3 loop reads CASSLAAGTDTQYF. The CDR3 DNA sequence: TGCGCCAGCAGCTTGGCGGCCGGCACAGATACGCAGTATTTT.

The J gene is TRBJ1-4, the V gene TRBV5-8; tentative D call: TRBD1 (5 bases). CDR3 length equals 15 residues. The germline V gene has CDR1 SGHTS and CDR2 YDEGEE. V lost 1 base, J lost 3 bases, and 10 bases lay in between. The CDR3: CASSLNGQSNEKLFF. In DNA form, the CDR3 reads TGTGCCAGCAGCTTGAACGGACAATCTAATGAAAAACTGTTTTTT.